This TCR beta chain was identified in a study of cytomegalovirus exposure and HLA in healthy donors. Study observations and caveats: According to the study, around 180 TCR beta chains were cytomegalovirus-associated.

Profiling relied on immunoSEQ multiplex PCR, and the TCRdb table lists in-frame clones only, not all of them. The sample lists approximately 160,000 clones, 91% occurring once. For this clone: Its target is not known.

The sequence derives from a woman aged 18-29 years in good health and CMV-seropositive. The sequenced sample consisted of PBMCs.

The CDR3 sequence: CASSGAGINTGELFF. CDR3 nucleotide sequence: TGTGCCAGTAGTGGCGCAGGGATAAACACCGGGGAGCTGTTTTTT. The chain carries TRBV19 and TRBJ2-2; TRBD1 might be the D (5 bases). V was trimmed by 5 bases and J by 2 bases, leaving 12 bases between them. The germline V gene has CDR1 LNHDA and CDR2 SQIVND (reference sequence). The CDR3 covers 15 residues.